The 4 T cell receptor beta chains given below trace back to one sample, sequenced in a study of OX40 agonist ivuxolimab in advanced cancers. Profiling relied on immunoSEQ multiplex PCR, and the TCRdb table lists in-frame clones only, not all of them. Among more than 90,000 clones listed, roughly 80% were seen once. Material: CD4+ or CD8+ T cells sorted from blood, obtained in a trial of the OX40 agonist ivuxolimab. These receptors were obtained from an adult with an advanced solid tumor such as melanoma, head and neck, liver or kidney cancer.

In this sample, this clone turned up once. The same CDR3 can be traced to other DNA sequences in this sample. This rearrangement joins TRBV4-3 to TRBJ2-7; D not resolved. Germline CDR1 reads LGHNA; CDR2 reads YSLEER. Trimming took 1 base from V and 4 from J, leaving 8 bases between them. CDR3 length equals 13 residues. The CDR3 is CASSQVNGYEQYF. The DNA for the CDR3 is TGCGCCAGCAGCCAAGTCAATGGTTACGAGCAGTACTTC.

The chain joins TRBV5-5 to TRBJ2-5, with D perhaps assigned TRBD1 or TRBD2 (6 bases each). The V and J ends lost 1 base and 2 bases respectively, with 9 bases between them. This CDR3 has 14 residues. Per germline, CDR1 SGHKS and CDR2 YYEKEE (reference sequence). The CDR3 loop is CASSLTGTQETQYF. As DNA, the CDR3 is TGTGCCAGCAGCTTGACAGGGACTCAAGAGACCCAGTACTTC.

This clone was seen only a few times. This sequence joins TRBV5-4 and TRBJ1-6; TRBD1 matches 9 bases. The V gene end was trimmed by 5 bases and the J gene end by 7 bases; junction bases not matched to a gene: 7. From germline, CDR1 is SGHNT and CDR2 YYREEE (reference sequence). The CDR3 length is 15 residues. Written as DNA, the CDR3 is TGTGCCAGCAGACAGGGGGCGGGAGGAAATTCACCCCTCCACTTT. Residues: CASRQGAGGNSPLHF.

V and J are TRBV5-1 and TRBJ2-7; possible D gene TRBD2, 6 bases. There are 17 residues in the CDR3. Germline V CDR1 and CDR2: SGHRS, YFSETQ. V was shortened by 3 bases and J by 1 base, with 20 bases between the two germline ends. The chain's CDR3 is CASSSATFGTRSYEQYF. The CDR3, as DNA: TGCGCCAGCAGCTCCGCCACCTTCGGGACTCGTTCCTACGAGCAGTACTTC.